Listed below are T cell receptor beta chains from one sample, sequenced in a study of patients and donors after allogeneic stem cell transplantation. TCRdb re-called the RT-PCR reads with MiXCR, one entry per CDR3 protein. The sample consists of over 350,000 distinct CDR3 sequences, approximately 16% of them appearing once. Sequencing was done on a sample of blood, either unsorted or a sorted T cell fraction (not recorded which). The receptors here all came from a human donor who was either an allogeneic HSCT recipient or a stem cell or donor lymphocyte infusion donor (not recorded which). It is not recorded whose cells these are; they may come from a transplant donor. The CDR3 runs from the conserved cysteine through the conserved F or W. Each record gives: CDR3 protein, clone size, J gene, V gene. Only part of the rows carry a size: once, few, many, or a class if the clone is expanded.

CDR3aa: CASSPKTSGGVYSYNEQFF; abundance: .; j_gene: TRBJ2-1; v_gene: TRBV27
CDR3aa: CASSYLSYEQYF; abundance: .; j_gene: TRBJ2-7; v_gene: TRBV12-3/TRBV12-4
CDR3aa: CASSQVVTTEQYF; abundance: many; j_gene: TRBJ2-7; v_gene: TRBV4-3
CDR3aa: CSPRLPPGELFF; abundance: .; j_gene: TRBJ2-2; v_gene: TRBV20-1
CDR3aa: CASSPLTKYQETQYF; abundance: few; j_gene: TRBJ2-5; v_gene: TRBV18
CDR3aa: CASSRRGDEKLFF; abundance: once; j_gene: TRBJ1-4; v_gene: TRBV3-1
CDR3aa: CASSVGGGNYGYTF; abundance: few; j_gene: TRBJ1-2; v_gene: TRBV9
CDR3aa: CASSPAGGLEQYF; abundance: .; j_gene: TRBJ2-3; v_gene: TRBV7-8
CDR3aa: CATSRDMGSRNSYEQYF; abundance: .; j_gene: TRBJ2-7; v_gene: TRBV15
CDR3aa: CASSPIPSSDRVREQYF; abundance: .; j_gene: TRBJ2-7; v_gene: TRBV4-1
CDR3aa: CASRSLGTGGYEQYF; abundance: .; j_gene: TRBJ2-7; v_gene: TRBV11-2
CDR3aa: CASSSPGTKNTEAFF; abundance: .; j_gene: TRBJ1-1; v_gene: TRBV5-5
CDR3aa: CASSQDREGYEQYF; abundance: few; j_gene: TRBJ2-7; v_gene: TRBV4-2
CDR3aa: CASSGGTANTGELFF; abundance: many; j_gene: TRBJ2-2; v_gene: TRBV5-1
CDR3aa: CASSPRQGTTEAFF; abundance: .; j_gene: TRBJ1-1; v_gene: TRBV4-2
CDR3aa: CASSYRESGFNSPLHF; abundance: .; j_gene: TRBJ1-6; v_gene: TRBV9
CDR3aa: CASSPPGLAGEQGYF; abundance: .; j_gene: TRBJ2-3; v_gene: TRBV7-3
CDR3aa: CSARDLASGVNNEQFF; abundance: few; j_gene: TRBJ2-1; v_gene: TRBV20-1